The present T cell receptor beta chain was sequenced within a study of naive and memory T cell subsets. TCR cDNA received a 3' ligated oligonucleotide that carried a UMI. Unsorted total RNA, roughly 1 to 1,100 ng, was DNase treated before reverse transcription. The trim removed 5 bases at V and 0 bases at J, leaving 5 bases unmatched. Germline V gene lookup returns CDR1 MGHRA and CDR2 YSYEKL. The CDR3 consists of 15 residues. The SP2 primer and nested alpha and beta constant region primers amplified ligated cDNA in four rounds. Using its own MiXCR run on the 5' RACE reads, TCRdb lists one record per CDR3 protein. Among 55,000 to 70,000 distinct CDR3 sequences listed, over 7% were seen once.

The receptor's source is a male donor in good health. The chain recombines TRBV4-1 with TRBJ2-3; 7 bases agree with TRBD2. The chain's CDR3 is CASSSRTSSTDTQYF. The CDR3 DNA is TGCGCCAGCAGCTCCCGGACTAGTAGCACAGATACGCAGTATTTT.